Listed below are T cell receptor beta chains from one sample, sequenced in a study of a mutant IDH1 vaccine in newly diagnosed glioma. No antigen is known for these receptors. Repertoires were generated with immunoSEQ multiplex PCR, while TCRdb's copy carries only in-frame clones and drops some. This sample has some 26,000 clones, with 55% to 75% found just once. Sequences were derived from peripheral blood mononuclear cells (PBMCs), sampled from a glioma patient whose treatment included an IDH1 peptide vaccine. Receptors were obtained from a man aged 18 to 29 with glioma. Some clones in this sample may be carry-over from other donors' samples. Each CDR3 is given with its conserved first and last residue. Each record gives: D gene, CDR3 length, clone size, V gene, J gene, CDR3 DNA, CDR3 protein. A D gene is named only where the DNA matches it firmly. Rows may omit the clone size; those that give it use once, few, many or a size class.

TRBD2	15	-	TRBV6-5	TRBJ2-2	TGTGCCAGCAGTTATAGCGGGGGCCCGTCCGGGGAGCTGTTTTTT	CASSYSGGPSGELFF
TRBD2	17	-	TRBV9	TRBJ2-4	TGTGCCAGCAGCGTAGTGGGGACTAGCGGGGCCAAAAACATTCAGTACTTC	CASSVVGTSGAKNIQYF
TRBD2	15	-	TRBV11-1	TRBJ2-2	TGTGCCAGCAGCCCGGGACTAGGAGTCACCGGGGAGCTGTTTTTT	CASSPGLGVTGELFF
-	13	few	TRBV30	TRBJ1-2	TGTGCCTGGAGTGTATCAGACCAGGGTGGCTACACCTTC	CAWSVSDQGGYTF
TRBD1	16	-	TRBV2	TRBJ1-2	TGTGCCAGCACTACCGGGACAGGGGGCATTGGCTATGGCTACACCTTC	CASTTGTGGIGYGYTF
TRBD1	17	few	TRBV6-7	TRBJ1-5	TGTGCCAGCAGTTCGCGAACGGGACAGGGGGATAATCAGCCCCAGCATTTT	CASSSRTGQGDNQPQHF
-	15	-	TRBV4-3	TRBJ2-7	TGCGCCAGCAGCCAAGGTTTAACGGGACCCTACGAGCAGTACTTC	CASSQGLTGPYEQYF
-	17	-	TRBV27	TRBJ1-6	TGTGCCAGCAGTTCCTTGACAGTCTCAATTTCTCGGTCACCCCTCCACTTT	CASSSLTVSISRSPLHF
-	17	few	TRBV5-6	TRBJ2-5	TGTGCCAGCAGCTTGGGTGGATTAGGAGGGGGCGGAGAGACCCAGTACTTC	CASSLGGLGGGGETQYF
-	13	-	TRBV11-3	TRBJ1-1	TGTGCCAGCAGCTTATCGGGGTACACTGAAGCTTTCTTT	CASSLSGYTEAFF